Below, one T cell receptor (beta chain) is given with its context. Its antigen remains unknown. This record comes from a study of T cells in Graves' hyperthyroidism and ophthalmopathy. Study findings and constraints: Most clonotypes that expanded in the thyroid above 0.001 also showed up in blood.

What was amplified from RNA transcripts were TCR beta CDR3 regions. A set of HTBI primers served as the primers for a first-round RT-PCR of the TCR CDR3. TCRdb analysed the multiplex PCR reads with MiXCR anew, one entry per CDR3 protein. The repertoire holds approximately 200,000 distinct CDR3 sequences, with 18% as singletons. PBMCs came from 10 ml fresh peripheral blood. V lost 5 bases, J lost 0 bases, and 7 bases stayed unmatched. CDR3 size: 18 residues. The germline V gene encodes CDR1 SGHTA and CDR2 FQGTGA. The V call is TRBV7-3, the J call TRBJ2-3; 14 bases fit TRBD2. This clonotype was sampled from a man aged 35 to 55 with Graves' hyperthyroidism. Sequencing was performed on blood. The CDR3 region is CASSRLAGGLASTDTQYF. The CDR3 DNA is TGTGCCAGCAGCCGACTAGCGGGGGGGCTGGCAAGCACAGATACGCAGTATTTT.